These 23 T cell receptor beta chains came from one sample sequenced in a study of T cell changes during pregnancy in multiple sclerosis. Using immunoSEQ multiplex PCR, the repertoire was profiled, and TCRdb retains in-frame clones only, with some absent. The sample holds approximately 69,000 clones, 91% seen once. Sequencing used CD4+ T cells from peripheral blood mononuclear cells, obtained in the third trimester of pregnancy. The origin of the receptors is a female donor in good health, enrolled as a control in a pregnancy study.

The chain carries TRBV9 and TRBJ2-5; D call uncertain. CDR3 length: 14 amino acids. V was shortened by 0 bases and J by 5 bases, with 11 bases between the two germline ends. Germline values: CDR1 SGDLS, CDR2 YYNGEE. This CDR3 is CASSVALSRETQYF. The CDR3 DNA is TGTGCCAGCAGCGTAGCCCTGAGCCGGGAGACCCAGTACTTC. The complete variable domain, with remaining parts taken from reference TRBV9 and TRBJ2-5, reads DSGVTQTPKHLITATGQRVTLRCSPRSGDLSVYWYQQSLDQGLQFLIQYYNGEERAKGNILERFSAQQFPDLHSELNLSSLELGDSALYFCASSVALSRETQYFGPGTRLLVL.

This rearrangement joins TRBV19 to TRBJ1-2; the D gene is possibly TRBD1 (6 bases). There are 13 residues in the CDR3. The germline V and J ends were trimmed by 7 bases and 4 bases, with 13 bases remaining between them. Germline loops: CDR1 LNHDA, CDR2 SQIVND (reference sequence). The CDR3 protein is CASTPRRGYGYTF. The CDR3 coding sequence is TGTGCCAGTACCCCCCGCAGGGGCTATGGCTACACCTTC.

The rearrangement joins TRBV19 to TRBJ2-1, with 10 bases matching TRBD2. CDR3 size: 13 residues. J gave up 7 bases and V 4 bases, and 1 base lay outside the gene matches. The germline V gene has CDR1 LNHDA and CDR2 SQIVND (reference sequence). This chain's CDR3 is CASSKTSGNEQFF. CDR3 nucleotides: TGTGCCAGTAGTAAGACTAGCGGGAATGAGCAGTTCTTC.

J is TRBJ1-6 and V is TRBV7-2; D is uncertain. Trimming shortened V by 1 base and J by 4 bases, and 8 bases separated the two germline ends. CDR1 is SGHTA, CDR2 FQGNSA, per germline. CDR3 length: 15 amino acids. The CDR3 sequence: CASSLVSNYNSPLHF. The CDR3 nucleotides read TGTGCCAGCAGCTTAGTATCTAATTATAATTCACCCCTCCACTTT.

V usage is TRBV5-1 and J usage is TRBJ1-1; no reliable D call. V was pared by 3 bases and J by 2 bases, with 14 bases between. The CDR3 loop spans 15 amino acids. Germline CDR1 reads SGHRS; CDR2 reads YFSETQ. CDR3 DNA sequence: TGCGCCAGCAGCTCCGGTCGGGGTAGCAACACTGAAGCTTTCTTT. Its protein product is CASSSGRGSNTEAFF.

V and J are TRBV5-6 and TRBJ2-3; 9 bases are a match to TRBD2. The length of the CDR3 is 16 residues. Germline V gene lookup returns CDR1 SGHDT and CDR2 YYEEEE. V lost 2 bases and J lost 2; bases outside the gene matches: 6. The CDR3 DNA sequence: TGTGCCAGCAGCTTTAATATAGCGGGGGTCACAGATACGCAGTATTTT. It specifies CASSFNIAGVTDTQYF. The full variable domain, rest sourced from reference TRBV5-6 and TRBJ2-3, is DAGVTQSPTHLIKTRGQQVTLRCSPKSGHDTVSWYQQALGQGPQFIFQYYEEEERQRGNFPDRFSGHQFPNYSSELNVNALLLGDSALYLCASSFNIAGVTDTQYFGPGTRLTVL.

This chain connects TRBV6-5 to TRBJ1-1, with 10 bases that match TRBD1. V dropped 4 bases and J dropped 1; count of bases not matched to a gene: 6. CDR3 size: 16 residues. Looked up from germline, CDR1 is MNHEY and CDR2 is SVGAGI. The CDR3 sequence is CASSSQGQGRNTEAFF. The CDR3 DNA is TGTGCCAGCAGTTCCCAGGGACAGGGGAGGAACACTGAAGCTTTCTTT.

This clone was picked up one time. This chain uses TRBV2 with TRBJ2-2; 9 positions match TRBD1. The germline gives CDR1 SNHLY, CDR2 FYNNEI. The CDR3 is 13 amino acids. The V and J ends lost 8 bases and 4 bases, in that order; junction bases with no gene match: 2. The DNA of the CDR3 is TGTGCCAGCTTGGACAGGGGCACCGGGGAGCTGTTTTTT. This encodes CASLDRGTGELFF. Variable domain in full (rest from reference TRBV2 and TRBJ2-2): EPEVTQTPSHQVTQMGQEVILRCVPISNHLYFYWYRQILGQKVEFLVSFYNNEISEKSEIFDDQFSVERPDGSNFTLKIRSTKLEDSAMYFCASLDRGTGELFFGEGSRLTVL.

The CDR3 sequence: CASTRDYNEKLFF. The CDR3 DNA follows: TGTGCCAGTACGAGGGATTATAATGAAAAACTGTTTTTT. This rearrangement joins TRBV19 to TRBJ1-4; D is unclear. The V gene's germline CDR1 is LNHDA and CDR2 SQIVND (reference sequence). This CDR3 is built from 13 residues. V lost 7 bases to trimming and J lost 4 bases, with 10 bases between them.

V gene TRBV27 combines with J gene TRBJ2-3; D is unclear. V was trimmed by 2 bases and J by 5 bases, leaving 14 bases between them. CDR3 length: 15 amino acids. Germline V CDR1 and CDR2: MNHEY, SMNVEV (reference sequence). The chain's CDR3 is CASSLARHPGDTQYF. In DNA, the CDR3 is TGTGCCAGCAGTTTAGCCCGACACCCCGGAGATACGCAGTATTTT.

This clone was seen just once. The CDR3 region is CSVCEPGQPQHF. For the CDR3, the DNA is TGCAGCGTTTGTGAGCCGGGGCAGCCCCAGCATTTT. The V and J genes are TRBV29-1 and TRBJ1-5; D is ambiguous. This CDR3 has 12 amino acids. V dropped 5 bases and J dropped 7 bases, with 12 bases sitting between them. CDR1 and CDR2 from the germline V gene are SQVTM and ANQGSEA.

The J gene is TRBJ1-5, the V gene TRBV7-9, with 9 positions matching TRBD1. J was trimmed by 8 bases and V by 2 bases; bases with no gene match: 4. The CDR3 has 14 amino acids. Germline V gene data show CDR1 as SEHNR and CDR2 as FQNEAQ (reference sequence). The CDR3 spells CASSLTGGAKPQHF. The CDR3 DNA reads as TGTGCCAGCAGCTTAACAGGGGGCGCGAAGCCCCAGCATTTT.

The chain's CDR3 is CASSSGQGYQPQHF. As DNA, the CDR3 is TGTGCCAGCAGCTCCGGACAGGGCTATCAGCCCCAGCATTTT. The chain carries TRBV7-8 and TRBJ1-5; 8 bases match TRBD1. The CDR3 runs to 14 residues. The J segment lost 5 bases and the V segment lost 4 bases, leaving 4 bases of the junction unmatched. CDR1 SGHVS and CDR2 FQNEAQ come from the germline V gene.

For the CDR3, the DNA is TGTGCCAGTAGTATACGGGGATGGGGCTACACCTTC. Residues: CASSIRGWGYTF. This rearrangement joins TRBV19 to TRBJ1-2; D gene ambiguous. Trimming shortened V by 2 bases and J by 8 bases, and 9 bases separated the two germline ends. The CDR3 has 12 amino acids. The germline V gene has CDR1 LNHDA and CDR2 SQIVND (reference sequence).

There are a few counts of this clone. J is TRBJ1-1 and V is TRBV29-1, with D possibly matching TRBD1 (6 bases). The germline V and J ends were trimmed by 1 base and 3 bases, with 15 bases remaining between them. The CDR3 is 15 residues long. Germline V CDR1 and CDR2: SQVTM, ANQGSEA. CDR3: CSVEVPGVRDTEAFF. In DNA form, the CDR3 reads TGCAGCGTTGAAGTCCCAGGGGTTAGGGACACTGAAGCTTTCTTT.

The chain uses TRBV5-1 and TRBJ2-7, with 9 bases aligning to TRBD1. The ends lost 0 bases at V and 5 bases at J; junction bases unmatched: 3. CDR1 and CDR2 (germline): SGHRS, YFSETQ. The CDR3 spans 14 residues. CDR3 nucleotides: TGCGCCAGCAGCTTGGGAGGGACAGGGAACGAGCAGTACTTC. This codes for CASSLGGTGNEQYF. The full variable domain, in which reference TRBV5-1 and TRBJ2-7 provide the parts outside the CDR3, is KAGVTQTPRYLIKTRGQQVTLSCSPISGHRSVSWYQQTPGQGLQFLFEYFSETQRNKGNFPGRFSGRQFSNSRSEMNVSTLELGDSALYLCASSLGGTGNEQYFGPGTRLTVT.

This chain connects TRBV9 to TRBJ1-2, with D hard to call. This CDR3 is 13 amino acids long. Trimming shortened V by 2 bases and J by 6 bases, and 11 bases separated the two germline ends. Germline-derived CDR1 and CDR2 are SGDLS and YYNGEE. The CDR3 region has the DNA TGTGCCAGCAGCGTTGGGCAGTTAAATGGCTACACCTTC. Its translation: CASSVGQLNGYTF.

V and J are TRBV5-6 and TRBJ2-5; D perhaps matches TRBD2 (5 bases). The CDR3 has 14 residues. Looked up from germline, CDR1 is SGHDT and CDR2 is YYEEEE. Trimming took off 4 bases at V and 5 bases at J, with 15 bases between the two ends. The CDR3 region is CASSRERSGETQYF. The DNA of the CDR3 is TGTGCCAGCAGCCGTGAAAGGTCGGGGGAGACCCAGTACTTC.

This clone is a singleton in its sample. The rearrangement joins TRBV6-6 to TRBJ2-1; 9 bases are shared with TRBD2. V lost 2 bases to trimming and J lost 6 bases; unmatched junction nucleotides: 5. Germline CDR1 reads MNHNY; CDR2 reads SVGAGI (reference sequence). The CDR3 has 15 amino acids. DNA of the CDR3: TGTGCCAGCAGTTACGTGGCGGGGGGGCCCAATGAGCAGTTCTTC. Its translation is CASSYVAGGPNEQFF.

The chain is built from TRBV10-3 and TRBJ1-1, with 8 bases fitting TRBD1. The CDR3 runs 14 residues. The V and J ends lost 4 bases and 4 bases, in that order; junction bases with no gene match: 5. CDR1 is ENHRY and CDR2 is SYGVKD in the germline V gene. The CDR3 bases are TGTGCCATCAGTGTAGGACAGGGAGCCACTGAAGCTTTCTTT. Its translation is CAISVGQGATEAFF.

The CDR3 region has the DNA TGTGCCTGGAGTCCCCAAGGGGTGGCCTATAAAGAAGCTTTCTTT. This encodes CAWSPQGVAYKEAFF. The J gene is TRBJ1-1, the V gene TRBV30; tentatively, D is TRBD1 (5 bases). Germline assignment: CDR1 GTSNPN and CDR2 SVGIG (reference sequence). Trimming pared 2 bases from V and 8 bases from J, leaving 21 bases between. The CDR3 extends over 15 amino acids.

CDR3 protein: CAWSVGGQNGYTF. The CDR3 nucleotides read TGTGCCTGGTCGGTCGGGGGGCAAAATGGCTACACCTTC. The rearrangement joins TRBV30 to TRBJ1-2, with a weak D call TRBD1 (6 bases). Trimming shortened V by 5 bases and J by 6 bases, and 16 bases separated the two germline ends. This CDR3 is 13 amino acids long. Germline V gene lookup returns CDR1 GTSNPN and CDR2 SVGIG (reference sequence).

The J gene is TRBJ1-2, the V gene TRBV4-3; D unclear. The germline CDR1 and CDR2 sequences are LGHNA and YSLEER. V was pared by 4 bases and J by 2 bases, with 14 bases between. The CDR3 runs 15 residues. The CDR3 loop is CASSPQREVNYGYTF. CDR3 nucleotides: TGCGCCAGCAGCCCCCAGCGGGAGGTAAACTATGGCTACACCTTC.